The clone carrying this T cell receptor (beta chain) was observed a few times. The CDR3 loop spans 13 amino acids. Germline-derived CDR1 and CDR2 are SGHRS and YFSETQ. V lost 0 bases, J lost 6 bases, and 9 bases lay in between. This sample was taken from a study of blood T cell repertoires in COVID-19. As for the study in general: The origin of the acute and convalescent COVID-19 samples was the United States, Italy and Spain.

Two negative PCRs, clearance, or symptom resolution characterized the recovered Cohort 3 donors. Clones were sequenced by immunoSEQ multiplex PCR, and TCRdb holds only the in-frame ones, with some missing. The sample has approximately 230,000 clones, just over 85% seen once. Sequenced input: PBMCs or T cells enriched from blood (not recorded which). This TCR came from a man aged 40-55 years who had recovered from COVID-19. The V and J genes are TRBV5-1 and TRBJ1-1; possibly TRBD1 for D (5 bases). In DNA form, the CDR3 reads TGCGCCAGCAGCTTGGCTAGGGGTGCTGAAGCTTTCTTT. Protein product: CASSLARGAEAFF.